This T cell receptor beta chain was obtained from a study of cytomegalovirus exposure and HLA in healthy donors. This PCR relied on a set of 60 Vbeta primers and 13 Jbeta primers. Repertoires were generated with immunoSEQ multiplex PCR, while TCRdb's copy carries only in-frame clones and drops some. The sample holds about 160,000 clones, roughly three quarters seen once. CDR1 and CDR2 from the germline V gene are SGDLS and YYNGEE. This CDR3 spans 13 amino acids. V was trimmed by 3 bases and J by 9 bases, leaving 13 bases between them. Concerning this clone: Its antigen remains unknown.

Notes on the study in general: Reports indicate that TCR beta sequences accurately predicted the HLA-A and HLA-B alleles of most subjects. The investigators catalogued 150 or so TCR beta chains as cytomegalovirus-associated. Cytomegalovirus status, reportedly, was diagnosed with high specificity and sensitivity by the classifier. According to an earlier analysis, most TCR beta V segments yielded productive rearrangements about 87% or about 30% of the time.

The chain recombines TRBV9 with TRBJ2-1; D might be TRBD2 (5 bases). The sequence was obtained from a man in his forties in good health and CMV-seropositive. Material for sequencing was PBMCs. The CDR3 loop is CASSAPAAVEQFF. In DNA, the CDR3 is TGTGCCAGCAGCGCCCCAGCGGCGGTTGAGCAGTTCTTC. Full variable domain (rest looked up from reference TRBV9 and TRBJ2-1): DSGVTQTPKHLITATGQRVTLRCSPRSGDLSVYWYQQSLDQGLQFLIQYYNGEERAKGNILERFSAQQFPDLHSELNLSSLELGDSALYFCASSAPAAVEQFFGPGTRLTVL.